This T cell receptor beta chain comes out of a study of cytomegalovirus exposure and HLA in healthy donors (TCRdb year 2017). At the level of the whole study: In an earlier analysis of fewer than 750 of the donors, about 270 Gb of sequence data and just under 120 million unique TCR beta sequences from roughly 200 million T cells were reported. Using immunosequencing, the study profiled T cell repertoires from fewer than 700 subjects and related those repertoires to cytomegalovirus serostatus. A later analysis re-examined previously published TCR beta repertoires from about 670 donors and added high-resolution HLA genotyping to investigate patterns of TCR occurrence. A later genetic analysis used genome-wide SNP genotypes for about 60% of the roughly 670 donors, treating that subset as a discovery cohort. Donor age, sex, ethnicity and CMV serostatus were compiled together with the repertoire data. The study aimed to test whether cataloging public T cell receptors could reveal signatures of past pathogen exposure. Several DR-DQ haplotypes were treated as single units for association and clustering because of strong linkage in the cohort. An early release that covered some 640 HLA-typed donors contained around 300 gigabases of sequencing data and 70 million to 100 million unique TCR sequences. On average, around 240,000 unique TCR beta nucleotide sequences were sequenced per donor among more than 350 genotyped donors of the cohort, with roughly 18% of those sequences being non-productive. To predict cytomegalovirus infection status, the study combined high-throughput TCR immunosequencing, statistical association of individual TCRs with disease status, and machine learning. An earlier analysis of a few hundred of the donors applied high-throughput TCR beta sequencing to assess whether each TCR beta V gene segment acted as functional or pseudogenic. Besides the first cohort of hundreds of subjects, a separate validation cohort made up of 95 to 150 different subjects was used. The genetic ancestry cluster associated with self-reported Caucasian donors included roughly 84% of the 300 to 400 genotyped donors. Typing coverage varied by locus: 629-630 donors for A, B, C, DRB1 and DQB1; 522 for DQA1; approximately 610 for DPA1; around 490 for DPB1. Rather than drawing on any new phenotypic data, the later analysis identified candidate immune exposures from TCR beta sequences and the way those sequences occurred across donors. Class I and class II HLA loci were covered by the typing at four-digit resolution. Every discovery cohort repertoire had been produced on one sequencing platform.

The method was the immunoSEQ multiplex PCR assay. For the multiplex PCR, a mixture combining 60 forward primers for TCR Vbeta segments and 13 reverse primers for TCR Jbeta segments was used. The CDR3 region of rearranged TCR beta genes was amplified from genomic DNA by a multiplex PCR assay. The amplified TCR beta libraries were sequenced on the Illumina HiSeq System as 87-base-pair reads. Per the authors' processing: A later analysis counted approximately 74 million unique TCR beta chains across the 670 or so repertoires, and 10 million to 12 million of these chains were shared by at least two donors. Raw reads were error-corrected and collapsed into unique sequences with a nearest-neighbor algorithm that merged closely related sequences to remove PCR and sequencing errors. V, D and J gene segments were assigned by aligning CDR3 sequences to IMGT reference sequences. Each retained sequence needed at least a six-nucleotide match to both a V gene segment and a J gene segment. Rearrangements were classified as productive when the CDR3 lacked stop codons and remained in frame with V and J, and all other rearrangements were classified as non-productive. Following IMGT convention, CDR3 was defined as the stretch from the second conserved V-encoded cysteine up to the conserved J-encoded phenylalanine. The earlier analysis of some 580 of the donors excluded any sequence lacking an unambiguous match to a single V gene segment. An earlier analysis of about 600 of the donors called V segments functional above 56.7% productive rearrangements and segregating when the between-donor standard deviation exceeded 5%. A statistical classification framework was developed to diagnose cytomegalovirus status using the catalog of TCR beta chain sequences. V and J gene assignment, in a later analysis, came from comparing TCR nucleotide sequences with IMGT/GENE-DB human TR gene sequences. The TCRdist pipeline was used in a later analysis to assign CDR3 sequences and most-parsimonious VDJ recombination scenarios. In a later analysis, each TCR beta chain was defined by its CDR3 amino acid sequence together with its V-gene family, and reads lacking a unique V-gene family were excluded. To address suspected cross-contamination and a sequencing artifact, a later analysis removed roughly 640 highly shared, low-generation-probability nucleotide sequences. A later analysis calculated a clonal expansion index for each public chain from normalized within-repertoire ranks of inferred template counts. In a later analysis, generation probabilities were computed using a VDJ recombination model fitted to out-of-frame rearrangements, and the results were checked against IGoR. In a later analysis, TCR-TCR, TCR-HLA and TCR-CMV co-occurrence was scored with hypergeometric tests, and a repertoire-size bias correction was applied to TCR pairs. To estimate false discovery rates, a later analysis permuted the HLA or CMV assignments 20 times. In a later analysis, co-occurring TCRs were grouped using DBSCAN, and TCRdist sequence similarity was added for clustering within HLA-allele-positive subsets. Repertoires with fewer than 30,000 or more than 120,000 public chains were left out of co-occurrence clustering, as were a few repertoires with anomalous nucleotide sharing. TCRdb holds this immuneACCESS table with in-frame rearrangements only. Some clones are missing; in checked studies, unresolved V genes explain under half, and the rest has no known cause. The DNA was the basis for D and trimming; V, J and clone size are from that table. This specimen's table enumerates 90,000 to 130,000 clones. The ten most abundant clones make up 3.7% of the sample.

The germline V gene (reference sequence) supplies CDR1 SGHNT and CDR2 YYREEE. Taken from cysteine to phenylalanine, the CDR3 has 14 residues. Just the 42-base CDR3 DNA is kept, in frame starting at base 1. Between the V and J ends, shortened by 5 bases and 2 bases respectively, the junction contains 10 bases. In total, roughly 670 healthy bone marrow donors made up the cohort. At the time of sampling, every cohort member was nominally healthy, though immune exposures that went unrecorded were likely present. The donor was CMV seronegative and belonged to the group of over 350 seronegative cohort members. A peripheral blood sample was collected from each donor, and TCR beta sequencing was performed on peripheral blood mononuclear cells. Genomic DNA was extracted from the blood cell samples with the Qiagen DNeasy Blood Extraction Kit. Regarding this clone: No antigen is known for it.

Overall study results and their limits: In the study, some 160 TCR beta chains were listed as associated with cytomegalovirus. Correlated functional status among segregating V segments might reflect linkage disequilibrium, but an unknown experimental factor could not be ruled out. The presence/absence analyses assumed that sequencing depth was roughly uniform across donors, and that assumption may not be true. An earlier analysis of approximately 500 of the donors showed that most TCR beta V segments appeared in productive rearrangements either about 87% or about 30% of the time, which broadly matched IMGT annotations. A further reported finding was that TCR beta sequences accurately predicted the HLA-A and HLA-B alleles for most subjects in the first cohort. Strong co-occurrence of HLA alleles, especially DR and DQ, made assigning TCR associations to individual alleles difficult. Because HLA typing was unavailable for some donors at each locus, only the typed subset was used in association tests. Compared with the roughly 670-donor mean, donors in an Asian-associated ancestry cluster had fewer N-insertions in productive TCRs, according to a later genetic analysis. A later analysis reported that several top co-occurrence clusters appeared linked to parvovirus B19, influenza, CMV and Epstein-Barr virus. Immune exposure information for the cohort was limited to CMV serostatus. Compared with equally common non-associated chains, HLA-associated TCR beta chains in a later analysis were more clonally expanded and had lower generation probabilities. Three of the identified cytomegalovirus-associated TCR beta chains were confirmed in vitro to be specific for cytomegalovirus antigens. Because the 87-base-pair reads could not distinguish some IMGT-functional V segments, including TRBV6-2 and TRBV6-3, those segments were excluded. A group of highly shared sequence variants was considered likely to be a technical artifact of the sequencing pipeline. A later analysis associated 17,000 or so TCR beta sequences with specific HLA alleles at a false discovery rate of 0.05. V-gene and J-gene trimming of TCR beta chains was associated with a missense DCLRE1C variant in a later genetic analysis, and the association was replicated in an independent cohort. A later analysis found that TCR association rates varied across HLA loci, with DRB1 alleles showing the most associated TCRs and HLA-C alleles the fewest. A later analysis found that most CMV-associated TCR beta chains appeared HLA-restricted, with HLA associations seemingly driven largely by CMV exposure. It was suggested by the authors that the approach could potentially be generalized to other disease states and immunological phenotypes. Across donors, most TCR sequences were observed very rarely, whereas some public TCRs were present in many individuals. The earlier analysis of around 600 of the donors excluded some 15 rarely observed V segments, including chromosome 9 orphons, because counts were too low. The classifier was reported to diagnose cytomegalovirus status with high specificity and sensitivity in both the original and validation cohorts. In this cohort, only TCR beta chains were sequenced, and detectable features were limited by the absence of alpha or paired-chain data.

The clonotype originates from a young man in good health and CMV-seronegative. The source material was PBMCs. The receptor chain draws on TRBV5-4 and TRBJ1-4; TRBD1 is a possible D gene, resting on 5 matching bases. The nucleotides read TGTGCCAGCAGTTCAGGGTTGACTAATGAAAAACTGTTTTTT. It codes for CASSSGLTNEKLFF.